The source of this T cell receptor beta chain is a study of CD8+ T cells in alopecia areata. A few counts support this clone. Its cognate antigen is unknown. RNA extraction and reverse transcription yielded cDNA as sequencing template. Here immunoSEQ multiplex PCR was the method, and the copy in TCRdb shows in-frame clones only, minus some. The sample has roughly 200,000 clones, roughly 61% seen once. Treatment in this sample: oral pan-JAK inhibitor, 5-10 mg twice daily. The sorting of PBMCs gave CD4+ and CD8+ T cells. Study observations and caveats: Only one nonresponder was present, which leaves the link between baseline CD8+ expansion and response uncertain. Scalp and blood retained many expanded lesional clones during tofacitinib. Mice showed clearer TCR sharing than patients did, a gap that was possibly HLA-related.

Trimming at V came to 5 bases and at J to 4 bases, leaving 9 bases not matched to a gene. The germline V gene has CDR1 SEHNR and CDR2 FQNEAQ (reference sequence). The length of the CDR3 is 15 residues. This TCR was recovered from a human donor with alopecia areata. The V gene is TRBV7-9, the J gene TRBJ2-7, with TRBD1 matching 9 bases. Sequencing used CD8+ T cells sorted from blood, obtained at week 24, from a patient treated with tofacitinib. This chain's CDR3 is CASSPQDRGPYEQYF. CDR3 nucleotide sequence: TGTGCCAGCAGCCCCCAGGACAGGGGTCCGTACGAGCAGTACTTC.